This TCR beta chain appears in the sequencing data of a study of T cell responses to AZD1222 COVID-19 vaccine. Sequencing was performed with immunoSEQ multiplex PCR; in TCRdb, only in-frame clones are kept and a portion is missing. The data hold fewer than 150,000 clones, with roughly nine tenths observed a single time. Germline CDR1 is SGDLS and CDR2 is YYNGEE. V trimming: 0 bases; J trimming: 9 bases; junction bases outside the gene matches: 11. The CDR3 spans 15 residues. The TCR comes from an adult in good health. This sequence joins TRBV9 and TRBJ2-7, with 8 positions matching TRBD2. The sequencing here drew on peripheral blood, taken on day 0 of AZD1222 vaccination. CDR3 sequence (DNA): TGTGCCAGCAGCGTAGACCCCGCGGCGGGGGGAAGGCAGTACTTC. Residues: CASSVDPAAGGRQYF. Full variable domain (missing parts from reference TRBV9 and TRBJ2-7): DSGVTQTPKHLITATGQRVTLRCSPRSGDLSVYWYQQSLDQGLQFLIQYYNGEERAKGNILERFSAQQFPDLHSELNLSSLELGDSALYFCASSVDPAAGGRQYFGPGTRLTVT.